This is a list of T cell receptor beta chains from one sample in a study of cytomegalovirus exposure and HLA in healthy donors. The data were produced by immunoSEQ multiplex PCR, yet TCRdb's version contains in-frame clones alone and is incomplete. This sample has fewer than 100,000 clones, with over 75% found just once. The sample consisted of PBMCs. The source of these receptors is a female donor in good health and CMV-seronegative. Both conserved end residues are part of each CDR3. The D gene is left open where the match is weak. Part of the rows lack a size; the others show once, few, many or a class for expanded clones.

j_gene: TRBJ1-1; abundance: few; v_gene: TRBV28; len: 15; d_gene: NA; CDR3nt: TGTGCCAGCAGCCTAGGACACCAGCAGAACACTGAAGCTTTCTTT; CDR3aa: CASSLGHQQNTEAFF
j_gene: TRBJ1-6; abundance: once; v_gene: TRBV7-9; len: 15; d_gene: TRBD1; CDR3nt: TGTGCCAGCAGCACAGGGACAGCCTATAATTCACCCCTCCACTTT; CDR3aa: CASSTGTAYNSPLHF
j_gene: TRBJ2-7; abundance: NA; v_gene: TRBV7-2; len: 16; d_gene: TRBD2; CDR3nt: TGTGCCAGCAGCCCCCGGACTAGCGGGAGTAGTTACGAGCAGTACTTC; CDR3aa: CASSPRTSGSSYEQYF
j_gene: TRBJ1-4; abundance: few; v_gene: TRBV7-9; len: 16; d_gene: NA; CDR3nt: TGTTCCAGCAGCCAGGGCATGGGGCAGAAGAATGAAAAACTGTTTTTT; CDR3aa: CSSSQGMGQKNEKLFF
j_gene: TRBJ2-5; abundance: NA; v_gene: TRBV7-2; len: 16; d_gene: TRBD2; CDR3nt: TGTGCCAGCAGCGCCCCGGGACTAGCGGGGTTGGAGACCCAGTACTTC; CDR3aa: CASSAPGLAGLETQYF
j_gene: TRBJ1-2; abundance: NA; v_gene: TRBV28; len: 16; d_gene: NA; CDR3nt: TGTGCCAGCAGTGCTCCGGGGAGTAGGGAGACCTATGGCTACACCTTC; CDR3aa: CASSAPGSRETYGYTF
j_gene: TRBJ2-3; abundance: NA; v_gene: TRBV7-2; len: 16; d_gene: TRBD2; CDR3nt: TGTGCCAGCAGCCCGCGACTAGCGGGGGATACAGATACGCAGTATTTT; CDR3aa: CASSPRLAGDTDTQYF
j_gene: TRBJ2-1; abundance: NA; v_gene: TRBV7-9; len: 14; d_gene: TRBD1; CDR3nt: TGTGCCAGCAGCTTAGTGGACAGGCCTGATGAGCAGTTCTTC; CDR3aa: CASSLVDRPDEQFF
j_gene: TRBJ1-1; abundance: NA; v_gene: TRBV18; len: 12; d_gene: NA; CDR3nt: TGTGCCAGCTCACTGATCAGCACTGAAGCTTTCTTT; CDR3aa: CASSLISTEAFF
j_gene: TRBJ2-3; abundance: NA; v_gene: TRBV19; len: 17; d_gene: NA; CDR3nt: TGTGCCAGTAGTATACCTACAGGGCCCGTCGGCACAGATACGCAGTATTTT; CDR3aa: CASSIPTGPVGTDTQYF
j_gene: TRBJ2-7; abundance: once; v_gene: TRBV15; len: 14; d_gene: NA; CDR3nt: TGTGCCACCAGCAGAGACCGACAGACCTACGAGCAGTACTTC; CDR3aa: CATSRDRQTYEQYF
j_gene: TRBJ1-6; abundance: NA; v_gene: TRBV5-8; len: 16; d_gene: NA; CDR3nt: TGTGCCAGCAGCTTGAGAGGGGGAGCTGGAGGTTCACCCCTCCACTTT; CDR3aa: CASSLRGGAGGSPLHF
j_gene: TRBJ2-3; abundance: NA; v_gene: TRBV28; len: 12; d_gene: NA; CDR3nt: TGTGCCAGCAGCCTCCTATCGGGGACACAGTATTTT; CDR3aa: CASSLLSGTQYF
j_gene: TRBJ1-2; abundance: NA; v_gene: TRBV5-4; len: 15; d_gene: TRBD1; CDR3nt: TGTGCCAGCAGCCCCCAGGGGGGTTTAAACTATGGCTACACCTTC; CDR3aa: CASSPQGGLNYGYTF
j_gene: TRBJ1-1; abundance: NA; v_gene: TRBV4-3; len: 16; d_gene: NA; CDR3nt: TGCGCCAGCAGCCAAGATCTCTCCGGGGTGAACACTGAAGCTTTCTTT; CDR3aa: CASSQDLSGVNTEAFF
j_gene: TRBJ2-1; abundance: NA; v_gene: TRBV28; len: 15; d_gene: NA; CDR3nt: TGTGCCAGCAGTTTAGGTGAGAGCTCCTACAATGAGCAGTTCTTC; CDR3aa: CASSLGESSYNEQFF
j_gene: TRBJ2-3; abundance: few; v_gene: TRBV4-2; len: 18; d_gene: TRBD2; CDR3nt: TGTGCCAGCAGCCAAGATCAAGGACTAGCGGGGCCCACAGATACGCAGTATTTT; CDR3aa: CASSQDQGLAGPTDTQYF
j_gene: TRBJ1-1; abundance: NA; v_gene: TRBV9; len: 13; d_gene: TRBD1; CDR3nt: TGTGCCAGCAGCTCCCAGGGGGTGGGTGAAGCTTTCTTT; CDR3aa: CASSSQGVGEAFF
j_gene: TRBJ1-4; abundance: NA; v_gene: TRBV6-5; len: 15; d_gene: NA; CDR3nt: TGTGCCAGCAGCCGTACAGGGACAACTAATGAAAAACTGTTTTTT; CDR3aa: CASSRTGTTNEKLFF
j_gene: TRBJ2-2; abundance: NA; v_gene: TRBV10-3; len: 13; d_gene: TRBD1; CDR3nt: TGTGCCATCAGGGTGACAGGGGTCGGGGAGCTGTTTTTT; CDR3aa: CAIRVTGVGELFF
j_gene: TRBJ1-4; abundance: once; v_gene: TRBV28; len: 16; d_gene: NA; CDR3nt: TGTGCCAGTTCCCGGAGGGGCCCTGCAACTAATGAAAAACTGTTTTTT; CDR3aa: CASSRRGPATNEKLFF
j_gene: TRBJ1-1; abundance: NA; v_gene: TRBV7-2; len: 15; d_gene: NA; CDR3nt: TGTGCCAGCAGCTTAGTCGGGGGGCCGGGGACTGAAGCTTTCTTT; CDR3aa: CASSLVGGPGTEAFF
j_gene: TRBJ2-5; abundance: NA; v_gene: TRBV20-1; len: 11; d_gene: NA; CDR3nt: TGCAGTGCTCGTACAGGGGAGACCCAGTACTTC; CDR3aa: CSARTGETQYF
j_gene: TRBJ1-2; abundance: NA; v_gene: TRBV14; len: 15; d_gene: NA; CDR3nt: TGTGCCAGCAGCCCACTGCCGGGGGTTGACTATGGCTACACCTTC; CDR3aa: CASSPLPGVDYGYTF
j_gene: TRBJ2-1; abundance: NA; v_gene: TRBV5-1; len: 15; d_gene: TRBD1; CDR3nt: TGCGCCAGCAGCTTGGGCGGACAGGGAGGCAATGAGCAGTTCTTC; CDR3aa: CASSLGGQGGNEQFF
j_gene: TRBJ1-4; abundance: NA; v_gene: TRBV19; len: 15; d_gene: NA; CDR3nt: TGTGCCAGTAAAGATCGAGGGATCACTAATGAAAAACTGTTTTTT; CDR3aa: CASKDRGITNEKLFF
j_gene: TRBJ2-1; abundance: few; v_gene: TRBV29-1; len: 15; d_gene: TRBD1; CDR3nt: TGCAGCGTTGATCCTGGACAGGGAGGCTACAATGAGCAGTTCTTC; CDR3aa: CSVDPGQGGYNEQFF
j_gene: TRBJ1-5; abundance: NA; v_gene: TRBV19; len: 16; d_gene: NA; CDR3nt: TGTGCCAGTCATCCTTACGACAGTTATAGCAATCAGCCCCAGCATTTT; CDR3aa: CASHPYDSYSNQPQHF
j_gene: TRBJ1-6; abundance: NA; v_gene: TRBV2; len: 13; d_gene: NA; CDR3nt: TGTGCCAGCAGTGACTTTAGCAATTCACCCCTCCACTTT; CDR3aa: CASSDFSNSPLHF
j_gene: TRBJ2-7; abundance: NA; v_gene: TRBV18; len: 13; d_gene: NA; CDR3nt: TGTGCCAGCTCACCGTTACAGGGAGACGAGCAGTACTTC; CDR3aa: CASSPLQGDEQYF
j_gene: TRBJ1-3; abundance: NA; v_gene: TRBV5-1; len: 14; d_gene: TRBD1; CDR3nt: TGCGCCAGCAGCCCGGGACAGGGACTAAACACCATATATTTT; CDR3aa: CASSPGQGLNTIYF
j_gene: TRBJ2-7; abundance: NA; v_gene: TRBV2; len: 13; d_gene: NA; CDR3nt: TGTGCCAGCAATATGGGGGCCTACTACGAGCAGTACTTC; CDR3aa: CASNMGAYYEQYF
j_gene: TRBJ2-5; abundance: NA; v_gene: TRBV7-9; len: 14; d_gene: NA; CDR3nt: TGTGCCAGCAGCGTCTCTAGGGGGGGCACGTCCCAGTACTTC; CDR3aa: CASSVSRGGTSQYF
j_gene: TRBJ2-5; abundance: once; v_gene: TRBV15; len: 16; d_gene: TRBD1; CDR3nt: TGTGCCACCAGCGTCGGTCAGGGGGCACCGCAAGAGACCCAGTACTTC; CDR3aa: CATSVGQGAPQETQYF
j_gene: TRBJ1-5; abundance: NA; v_gene: TRBV19; len: 18; d_gene: NA; CDR3nt: TGTGCCACTAGTCCGCATGACAGTGGGGTTGGGGACAATCAGCCCCAGCATTTT; CDR3aa: CATSPHDSGVGDNQPQHF
j_gene: TRBJ2-5; abundance: NA; v_gene: TRBV9; len: 13; d_gene: NA; CDR3nt: TGTGCCAGCAGCGTAGACGGTCGCGAGACCCAGTACTTC; CDR3aa: CASSVDGRETQYF
j_gene: TRBJ2-2; abundance: NA; v_gene: TRBV5-6; len: 16; d_gene: TRBD1; CDR3nt: TGTGCCAGCAGTCACCGCAGGGGGCGCGTCACCGGGGAGCTGTTTTTT; CDR3aa: CASSHRRGRVTGELFF
j_gene: TRBJ2-2; abundance: NA; v_gene: TRBV30; len: 14; d_gene: TRBD1; CDR3nt: TGTGCCTGGAGTGTTCAGGGGGCGACCGGGGAGCTGTTTTTT; CDR3aa: CAWSVQGATGELFF
j_gene: TRBJ2-7; abundance: NA; v_gene: TRBV6-5; len: 11; d_gene: NA; CDR3nt: TGTGCCAGCAAAAACTCCTACGAGCAGTACTTC; CDR3aa: CASKNSYEQYF
j_gene: TRBJ2-7; abundance: NA; v_gene: TRBV6-5; len: 16; d_gene: TRBD1; CDR3nt: TGTGCCAGCAGTTATTATGAGCCGGGACAGGACTACGAGCAGTACTTC; CDR3aa: CASSYYEPGQDYEQYF
j_gene: TRBJ1-5; abundance: NA; v_gene: TRBV10-3; len: 15; d_gene: TRBD1; CDR3nt: TGTGCCATCAGTTCGGGACAGGGCAGCGGTCAGCCCCAGCATTTT; CDR3aa: CAISSGQGSGQPQHF
j_gene: TRBJ2-5; abundance: NA; v_gene: TRBV5-8; len: 15; d_gene: TRBD1; CDR3nt: TGTGCCAGCAGGGAGGGACAGGGCTCCCCAGAGACCCAGTACTTC; CDR3aa: CASREGQGSPETQYF
j_gene: TRBJ1-2; abundance: NA; v_gene: TRBV5-8; len: 13; d_gene: NA; CDR3nt: TGTGCCAGCAGCCCTGGACTGAGTTATGGCTACACCTTC; CDR3aa: CASSPGLSYGYTF
j_gene: TRBJ2-3; abundance: NA; v_gene: TRBV7-2; len: 16; d_gene: TRBD2; CDR3nt: TGTGCCAGCAGCCCCCTAGCGGGGGGGAGGTCAGATACGCAGTATTTT; CDR3aa: CASSPLAGGRSDTQYF
j_gene: TRBJ2-2; abundance: NA; v_gene: TRBV5-1; len: 15; d_gene: NA; CDR3nt: TGCGCCAGCAGCTTTGACCTCGGGGGCACCGGGGAGCTGTTTTTT; CDR3aa: CASSFDLGGTGELFF
j_gene: TRBJ2-7; abundance: NA; v_gene: TRBV5-1; len: 15; d_gene: TRBD2; CDR3nt: TGCGCCAGCAGTCCGACTAGCGGGTCTTCCTACGAGCAGTACTTC; CDR3aa: CASSPTSGSSYEQYF
j_gene: TRBJ1-4; abundance: NA; v_gene: TRBV29-1; len: 13; d_gene: NA; CDR3nt: TGCAGCGTTCGAGGACACGCTAATGAAAAACTGTTTTTT; CDR3aa: CSVRGHANEKLFF
j_gene: TRBJ2-1; abundance: NA; v_gene: TRBV7-7; len: 15; d_gene: TRBD2; CDR3nt: TGTGCTAGCAGCCCCGATCTAGCGGACTACAATGAGCAGTTCTTC; CDR3aa: CASSPDLADYNEQFF
j_gene: TRBJ2-5; abundance: NA; v_gene: TRBV10-2; len: 16; d_gene: TRBD2; CDR3nt: TGCGCCAGCAGTGAGCCTAGCGGGAGGCCGCGAGAGACCCAGTACTTC; CDR3aa: CASSEPSGRPRETQYF
j_gene: TRBJ2-7; abundance: NA; v_gene: TRBV28; len: 15; d_gene: TRBD1; CDR3nt: TGTGCCAGCAGGCCCACCGGGACAGGGGGCTACGAGCAGTACTTC; CDR3aa: CASRPTGTGGYEQYF
j_gene: TRBJ1-3; abundance: few; v_gene: TRBV28; len: 19; d_gene: TRBD1; CDR3nt: TGTGCCAGCAGTAATCTCCCGGGACAGGGATCGGCCTCTGGAAACACCATATATTTT; CDR3aa: CASSNLPGQGSASGNTIYF
j_gene: TRBJ2-7; abundance: NA; v_gene: TRBV7-9; len: 17; d_gene: NA; CDR3nt: TGTGCCAGCAGCTTAGAACAGTTTCATTCGGGGTCCTACGAGCAGTACTTC; CDR3aa: CASSLEQFHSGSYEQYF
j_gene: TRBJ2-7; abundance: NA; v_gene: TRBV28; len: 16; d_gene: TRBD2; CDR3nt: TGTGCCAGCCAACCCACCGAGGCTAGCGGACCCTACGAGCAGTACTTC; CDR3aa: CASQPTEASGPYEQYF